The 7 T cell receptor beta chains given below trace back to one sample, sequenced in a study of blood T cells in healthy people across ages. A second PCR of 7 to 11 cycles used a sample-barcoded 5' primer and a J-beta primer mix. In TCRdb, the 5' RACE reads were re-called with MiXCR into one record per CDR3 protein. The sample carries some 1.4 million distinct CDR3 sequences, 35% to 45% recorded once. The material sequenced was blood. The receptors here all came from a woman aged 18-29 years in good health.

The chain joins TRBV4-2 to TRBJ2-1, with 8 bases identical to TRBD2. CDR1 LGHNA and CDR2 YNFKEQ come from the germline V gene. This CDR3 is built from 14 residues. The V segment lost 4 bases and the J segment 7 bases; nucleotides outside the gene matches: 6. The CDR3 bases are TGTGCCAGCAGCCTGGCGGGGGGCACTAATGAGCAGTTCTTC. Translated: CASSLAGGTNEQFF.

This clonotype was observed a few times. The CDR3 DNA follows: TGTGCCAGCACCCTCGCGCACCAGAACACTGAAGCTTTCTTT. It is translated as CASTLAHQNTEAFF. The rearrangement links TRBV28 to TRBJ1-1; no firm D call. The CDR3 consists of 14 residues. The germline V gene encodes CDR1 MDHEN and CDR2 SYDVKM. V dropped 7 bases and J dropped 1 base, with 13 bases sitting between them. Full variable domain (remainder filled in from reference TRBV28 and TRBJ1-1): DVKVTQSSRYLVKRTGEKVFLECVQDMDHENMFWYRQDPGLGLRLIYFSYDVKMKEKGDIPEGYSVSREKKERFSLILESASTNQTSMYLCASTLAHQNTEAFFGQGTRLTVV.

The chain joins TRBV7-2 to TRBJ1-2, with TRBD1 identical over 7 bases. The V gene's germline CDR1 is SGHTA and CDR2 FQGNSA. This CDR3 region has 15 residues. V was clipped by 0 bases and J by 0 bases; unmatched bases: 1. DNA for the CDR3: TGTGCCAGCAGCTTAGCGACAGGGTCTAACTATGGCTACACCTTC. Its protein product is CASSLATGSNYGYTF.

This clonotype was found a few times. This rearrangement joins TRBV6-1 to TRBJ2-1; D is uncertain. Germline V CDR1 and CDR2: MNHNS, SASEGT. The CDR3 consists of 13 residues. Trimming stripped 2 bases from V and 7 bases from J, with 9 bases between. CDR3 sequence reads: CASSETRLNEQFF. CDR3 DNA sequence: TGTGCCAGCAGTGAAACCAGATTGAATGAGCAGTTCTTC.

The V and J genes are TRBV11-2 and TRBJ2-5; tentatively, D is TRBD2 (5 bases). TRBJ2-7 matches the DNA end more closely, so the J call is doubtful. CDR3 length: 12 residues. The germline V gene encodes CDR1 SGHAT and CDR2 FQNNGV. The CDR3 loop reads CASSHSGLEQYF. The CDR3 DNA follows: TGTGCCAGCAGCCACAGCGGTCTCGAGCAGTACTTC.

The V and J genes are TRBV29-1 and TRBJ2-1, with 8 bases lining up with TRBD1. V lost 6 bases and J lost 10; bases outside the gene matches: 17. The germline gives CDR1 SQVTM, CDR2 ANQGSEA. The CDR3 loop spans 15 amino acids. CDR3 DNA: TGCAGCGTCGTCTACATAGGACAGGGTTTCGACGAGCAGTTCTTC. Amino acids: CSVVYIGQGFDEQFF.

This clonotype has only a few counts. The CDR3 loop reads CASSYEGYNEQFF. The CDR3 DNA sequence: TGTGCCAGCAGTTATGAGGGCTACAATGAGCAGTTCTTC. The chain is built from TRBV6-6 and TRBJ2-1, with D perhaps matching TRBD2 (5 bases). The CDR3 is made up of 13 amino acids. The germline V and J ends were trimmed by 3 bases and 3 bases, with 6 bases remaining between them. Germline lookup yields CDR1 MNHNY and CDR2 SVGAGI (reference sequence).